This T cell receptor beta chain was retrieved from a study of early T cells in non-severe SARS-CoV-2 infection. Background on the study: Sequencing was performed on bulk RNA from unsorted whole blood, leaving chains unpaired.

This clonotype was detected a few times. TCRdb itself ran the 5' RACE reads through MiXCR, one entry per CDR3 protein. The repertoire holds about 87,000 distinct CDR3 sequences, with approximately 14% as singletons. CDR3 length equals 16 residues. V shed 2 bases and J shed 0 bases, with 13 bases lying between them. Germline loops: CDR1 MNHEY, CDR2 SVGAGI. This TCR was recovered from an adult who was a healthcare worker with PCR-confirmed SARS-CoV-2 infection or an uninfected control (not recorded which). The genes are TRBV6-5 and TRBJ1-2; D not certain. Sequenced: whole blood. The CDR3, as DNA: TGTGCCAGCAGTTACCTCCCAGGACCTTCTAACTATGGCTACACCTTC. Its protein is CASSYLPGPSNYGYTF.